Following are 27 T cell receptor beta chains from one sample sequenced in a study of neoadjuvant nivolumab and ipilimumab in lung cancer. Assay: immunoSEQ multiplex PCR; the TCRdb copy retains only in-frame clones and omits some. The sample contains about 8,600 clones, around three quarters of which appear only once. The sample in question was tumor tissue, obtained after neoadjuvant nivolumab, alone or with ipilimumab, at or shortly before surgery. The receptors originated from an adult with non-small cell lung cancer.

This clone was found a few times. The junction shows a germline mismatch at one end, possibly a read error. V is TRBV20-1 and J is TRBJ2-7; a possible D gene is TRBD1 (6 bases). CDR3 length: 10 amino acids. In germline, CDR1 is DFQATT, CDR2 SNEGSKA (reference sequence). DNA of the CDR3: TGCAGTGCTAGGGGGGCCGGGGACACCTTC. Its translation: CSARGAGDTF.

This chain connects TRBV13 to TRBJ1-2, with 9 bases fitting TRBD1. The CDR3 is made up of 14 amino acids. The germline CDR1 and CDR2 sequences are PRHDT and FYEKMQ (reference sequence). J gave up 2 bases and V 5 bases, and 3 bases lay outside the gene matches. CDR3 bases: TGTGCCAGCAGCCTGGGGACAGGGAACTATGGCTACACCTTC. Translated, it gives CASSLGTGNYGYTF.

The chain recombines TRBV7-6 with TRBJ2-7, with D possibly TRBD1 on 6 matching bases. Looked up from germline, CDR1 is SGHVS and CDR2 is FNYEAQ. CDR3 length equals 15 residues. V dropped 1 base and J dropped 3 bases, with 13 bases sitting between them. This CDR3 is CASSLDGNRDYEQYF. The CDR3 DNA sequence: TGTGCCAGCAGCTTAGACGGCAACAGGGACTACGAGCAGTACTTC.

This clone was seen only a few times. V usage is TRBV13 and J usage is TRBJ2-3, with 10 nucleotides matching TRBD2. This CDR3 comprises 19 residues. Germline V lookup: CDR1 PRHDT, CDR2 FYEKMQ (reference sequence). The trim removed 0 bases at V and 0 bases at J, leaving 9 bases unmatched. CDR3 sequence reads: CASSLGGLAVPSSTDTQYF. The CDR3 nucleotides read TGTGCCAGCAGCTTAGGTGGACTAGCGGTCCCCTCTAGCACAGATACGCAGTATTTT. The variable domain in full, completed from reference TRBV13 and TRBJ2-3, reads AAGVIQSPRHLIKEKRETATLKCYPIPRHDTVYWYQQGPGQDPQFLISFYEKMQSDKGSIPDRFSAQQFSDYHSELNMSSLELGDSALYFCASSLGGLAVPSSTDTQYFGPGTRLTVL.

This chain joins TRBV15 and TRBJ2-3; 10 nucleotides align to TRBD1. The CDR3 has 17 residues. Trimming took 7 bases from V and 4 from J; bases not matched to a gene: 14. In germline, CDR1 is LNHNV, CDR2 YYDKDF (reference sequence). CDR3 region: CATTRGGGQGFADTQYF. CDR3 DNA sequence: TGTGCCACCACCAGGGGTGGGGGACAGGGGTTTGCAGATACGCAGTATTTT.

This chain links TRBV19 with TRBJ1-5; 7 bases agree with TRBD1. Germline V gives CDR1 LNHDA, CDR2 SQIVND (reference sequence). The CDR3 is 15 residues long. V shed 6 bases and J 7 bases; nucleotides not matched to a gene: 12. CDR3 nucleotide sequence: TGTGCCAGTAGCAAAGACAGGGACAGACGGCAGCCCCAGCATTTT. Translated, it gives CASSKDRDRRQPQHF. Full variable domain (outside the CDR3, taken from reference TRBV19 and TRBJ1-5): DGGITQSPKYLFRKEGQNVTLSCEQNLNHDAMYWYRQDPGQGLRLIYYSQIVNDFQKGDIAEGYSVSREKKESFPLTVTSAQKNPTAFYLCASSKDRDRRQPQHFGDGTRLSIL.

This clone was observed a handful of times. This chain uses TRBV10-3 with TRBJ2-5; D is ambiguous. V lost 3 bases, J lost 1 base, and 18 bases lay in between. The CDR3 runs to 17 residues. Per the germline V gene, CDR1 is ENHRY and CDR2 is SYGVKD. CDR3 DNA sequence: TGTGCCATCAGTGACTCGCCCCGAGGAGCCTCCCAAGAGACCCAGTACTTC. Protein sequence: CAISDSPRGASQETQYF.

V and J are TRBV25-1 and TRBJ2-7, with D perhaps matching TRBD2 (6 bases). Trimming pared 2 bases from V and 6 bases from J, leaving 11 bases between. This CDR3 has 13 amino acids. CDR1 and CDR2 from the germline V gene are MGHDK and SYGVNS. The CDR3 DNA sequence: TGTGCCAGCAGTGAAGGGATTAGCGGCGAGCAGTACTTC. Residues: CASSEGISGEQYF.

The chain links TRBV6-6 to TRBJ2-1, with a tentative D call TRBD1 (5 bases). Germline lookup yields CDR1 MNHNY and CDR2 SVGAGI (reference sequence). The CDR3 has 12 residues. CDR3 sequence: CGTRSEINEQFF. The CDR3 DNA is TGTGGGACAAGGTCGGAGATAAATGAGCAGTTCTTC.

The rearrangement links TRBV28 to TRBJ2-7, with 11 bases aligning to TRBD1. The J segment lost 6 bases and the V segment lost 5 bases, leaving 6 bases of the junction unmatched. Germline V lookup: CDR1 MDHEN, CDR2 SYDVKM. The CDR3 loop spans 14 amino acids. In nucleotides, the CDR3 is TGTGCCAGCAGTCCGGGACAGGGGGGAGGCGAGCAGTACTTC. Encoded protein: CASSPGQGGGEQYF.

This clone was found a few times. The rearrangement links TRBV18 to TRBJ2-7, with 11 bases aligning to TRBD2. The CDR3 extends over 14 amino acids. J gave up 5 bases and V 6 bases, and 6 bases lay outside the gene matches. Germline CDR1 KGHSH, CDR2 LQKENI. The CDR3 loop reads CASSYSGRGDEQYF. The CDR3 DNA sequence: TGTGCCAGCTCTTATAGCGGGAGGGGCGACGAGCAGTACTTC.

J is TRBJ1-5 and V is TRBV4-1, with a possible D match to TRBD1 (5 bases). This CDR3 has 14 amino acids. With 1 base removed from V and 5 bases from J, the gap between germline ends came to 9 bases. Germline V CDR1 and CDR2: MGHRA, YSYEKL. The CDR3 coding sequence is TGCGCCAGCAGCCAAGCGGGGGGATATCAGCCCCAGCATTTT. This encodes CASSQAGGYQPQHF.

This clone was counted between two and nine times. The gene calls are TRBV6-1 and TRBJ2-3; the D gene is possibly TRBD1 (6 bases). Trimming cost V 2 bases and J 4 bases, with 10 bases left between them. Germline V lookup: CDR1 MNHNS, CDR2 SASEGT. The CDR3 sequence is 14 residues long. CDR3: CASSETGRADTQYF. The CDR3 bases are TGTGCCAGCAGTGAAACAGGGAGAGCAGATACGCAGTATTTT.

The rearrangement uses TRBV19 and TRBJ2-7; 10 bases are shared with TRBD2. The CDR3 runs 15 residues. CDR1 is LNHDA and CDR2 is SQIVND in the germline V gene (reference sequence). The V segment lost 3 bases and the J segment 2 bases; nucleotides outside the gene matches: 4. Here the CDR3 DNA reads TGTGCCAGTAGTATGAGGAGCGGGAGGGCCTACGAGCAGTACTTC. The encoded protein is CASSMRSGRAYEQYF. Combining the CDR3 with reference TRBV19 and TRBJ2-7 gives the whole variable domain DGGITQSPKYLFRKEGQNVTLSCEQNLNHDAMYWYRQDPGQGLRLIYYSQIVNDFQKGDIAEGYSVSREKKESFPLTVTSAQKNPTAFYLCASSMRSGRAYEQYFGPGTRLTVT.

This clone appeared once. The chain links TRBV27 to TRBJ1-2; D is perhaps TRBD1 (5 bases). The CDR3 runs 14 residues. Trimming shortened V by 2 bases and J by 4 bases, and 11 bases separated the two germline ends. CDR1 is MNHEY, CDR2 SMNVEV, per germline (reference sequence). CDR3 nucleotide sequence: TGTGCCAGCAGTTTAAATCGGGGCAGCTATGGCTACACCTTC. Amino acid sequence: CASSLNRGSYGYTF.

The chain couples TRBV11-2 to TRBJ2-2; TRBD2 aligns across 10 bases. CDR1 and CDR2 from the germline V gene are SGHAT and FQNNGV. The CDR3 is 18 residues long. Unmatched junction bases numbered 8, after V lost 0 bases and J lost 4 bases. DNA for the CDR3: TGTGCCAGCAGCTTAGAAAGAGCGGGAGGGCTAGTCACCGGGGAGCTGTTTTTT. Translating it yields CASSLERAGGLVTGELFF.

The CDR3 spells CASSSYRAPKDGYTF. In nucleotides, the CDR3 is TGTGCCAGCAGCTCCTATAGAGCGCCCAAGGATGGCTACACCTTC. The chain links TRBV5-8 to TRBJ1-2; D gene ambiguous. The CDR3 extends over 15 amino acids. Germline values: CDR1 SGHTS, CDR2 YDEGEE. V lost 3 bases to trimming and J lost 6 bases, with 18 bases between them.

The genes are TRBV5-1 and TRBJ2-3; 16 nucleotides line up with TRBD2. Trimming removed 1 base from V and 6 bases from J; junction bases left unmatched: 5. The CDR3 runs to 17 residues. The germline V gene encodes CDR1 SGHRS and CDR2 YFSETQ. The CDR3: CASSLLGLAGGLDTQYF. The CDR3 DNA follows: TGCGCCAGCAGCTTGCTGGGACTAGCGGGAGGGCTGGATACGCAGTATTTT.

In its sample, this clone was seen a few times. The CDR3 DNA follows: TGCGCCAGCGGCCGAGGGAGGGCCTACGAGCAGTACTTC. Translation: CASGRGRAYEQYF. The rearrangement joins TRBV10-2 to TRBJ2-7, with 7 bases matching TRBD2. Trimming took 8 bases from V and 2 from J; bases not matched to a gene: 6. The germline V gene encodes CDR1 WSHSY and CDR2 SAAADI. CDR3 length equals 13 residues.

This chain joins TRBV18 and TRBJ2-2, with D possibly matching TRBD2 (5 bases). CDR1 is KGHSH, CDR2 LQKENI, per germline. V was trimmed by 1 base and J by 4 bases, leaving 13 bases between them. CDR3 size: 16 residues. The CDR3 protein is CASSPLEALGTGELFF. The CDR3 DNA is TGTGCCAGCTCACCACTGGAGGCTCTCGGCACCGGGGAGCTGTTTTTT. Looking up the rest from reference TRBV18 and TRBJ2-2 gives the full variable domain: NAGVMQNPRHLVRRRGQEARLRCSPMKGHSHVYWYRQLPEEGLKFMVYLQKENIIDESGMPKERFSAEFPKEGPSILRIQQVVRGDSAAYFCASSPLEALGTGELFFGEGSRLTVL.

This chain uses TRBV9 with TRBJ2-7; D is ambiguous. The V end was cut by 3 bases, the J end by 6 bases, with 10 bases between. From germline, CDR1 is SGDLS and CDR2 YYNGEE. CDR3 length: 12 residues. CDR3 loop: CASSASGVEQYF. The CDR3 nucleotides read TGTGCCAGCAGCGCCTCTGGGGTCGAGCAGTACTTC.

The CDR3 bases are TGCGCCAGCAGCCAAGTAGTTAGCGATGAGCAGTTCTTC. It is translated as CASSQVVSDEQFF. The V and J genes are TRBV4-3 and TRBJ2-1; a weak D match, TRBD2 (5 bases). This CDR3 contains 13 residues. V lost 1 base to trimming and J lost 8 bases, with 9 bases between them. In germline, CDR1 is LGHNA, CDR2 YSLEER.

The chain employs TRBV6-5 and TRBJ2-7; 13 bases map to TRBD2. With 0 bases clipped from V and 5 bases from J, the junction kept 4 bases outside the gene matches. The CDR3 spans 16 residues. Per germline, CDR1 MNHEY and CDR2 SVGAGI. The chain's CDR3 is CASSYSGTSGNHEQYF. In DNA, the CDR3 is TGTGCCAGCAGTTACTCCGGGACTAGCGGGAACCACGAGCAGTACTTC.

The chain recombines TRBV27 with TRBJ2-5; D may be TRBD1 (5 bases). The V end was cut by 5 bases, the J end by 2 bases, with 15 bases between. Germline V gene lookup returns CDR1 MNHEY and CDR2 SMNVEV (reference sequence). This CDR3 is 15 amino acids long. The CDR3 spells CASSRIRAGQETQYF. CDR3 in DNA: TGTGCCAGCAGTCGGATAAGGGCAGGGCAAGAGACCCAGTACTTC.

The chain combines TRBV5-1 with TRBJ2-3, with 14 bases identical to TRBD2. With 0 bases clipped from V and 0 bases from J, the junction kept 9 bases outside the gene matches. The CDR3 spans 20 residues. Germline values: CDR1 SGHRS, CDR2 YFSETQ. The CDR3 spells CASSLGQGTSGGTSTDTQYF. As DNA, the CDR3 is TGCGCCAGCAGCTTGGGACAAGGGACTAGCGGGGGAACTAGCACAGATACGCAGTATTTT.

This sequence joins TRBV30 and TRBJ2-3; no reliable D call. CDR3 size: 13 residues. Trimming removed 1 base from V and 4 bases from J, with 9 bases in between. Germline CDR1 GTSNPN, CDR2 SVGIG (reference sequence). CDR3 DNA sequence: TGTGCCTGGAGTGGAACGGGCGCAGATACGCAGTATTTT. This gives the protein CAWSGTGADTQYF.

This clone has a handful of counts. The CDR3 spells CASSTGSGLAGTGELFF. The CDR3, as DNA: TGTGCCAGCAGCACGGGGTCGGGACTAGCGGGGACCGGGGAGCTGTTTTTT. The rearrangement uses TRBV5-4 and TRBJ2-2; TRBD2 aligns across 13 bases. The trim removed 4 bases at V and 5 bases at J, leaving 8 bases unmatched. The V gene's germline CDR1 is SGHNT and CDR2 YYREEE (reference sequence). This CDR3 is built from 17 residues.